This TCR beta chain came from a study of blood T cell repertoires in COVID-19. The CDR3 has 16 amino acids. The V gene's germline CDR1 is ENHRY and CDR2 SYGVKD. Germline trimming cut 6 bases from V and 5 bases from J; bases unmatched to any gene: 11. In the source study's methods: The authors estimated nucleated cell counts from reference gene primer amplification. Generated by immunoSEQ multiplex PCR, the TCRdb table keeps only in-frame clones and is missing some. Clonal size and the V and J genes are those of that table, whereas D and trimming came from the DNA. This table has 90,000 or so clones, about 84% appearing once.

The specimen was peripheral blood. The TCR sequence derives from a human donor in a cohort sampled during active COVID-19. The chain employs TRBV10-3 and TRBJ2-5, with 11 bases fitting TRBD2. The CDR3 here is CAISAGTSGMRETQYF. The CDR3 nucleotides are TGTGCCATCAGCGCCGGGACTAGCGGCATGAGGGAGACCCAGTACTTC.